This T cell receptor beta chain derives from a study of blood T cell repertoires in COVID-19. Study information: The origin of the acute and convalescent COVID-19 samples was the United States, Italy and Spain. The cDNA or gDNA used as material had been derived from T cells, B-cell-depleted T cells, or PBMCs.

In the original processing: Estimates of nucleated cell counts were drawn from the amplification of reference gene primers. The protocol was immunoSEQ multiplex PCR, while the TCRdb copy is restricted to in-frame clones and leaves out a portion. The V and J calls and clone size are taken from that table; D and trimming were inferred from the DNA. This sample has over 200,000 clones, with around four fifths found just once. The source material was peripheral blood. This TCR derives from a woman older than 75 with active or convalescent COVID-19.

Here the CDR3 DNA reads TGTGCCAGCAGTGAAGGCCAGGTGACAATGCAGTACTTC. It is translated as CASSEGQVTMQYF. The V gene is TRBV6-1, the J gene TRBJ2-7; no reliable D call. Deletions cut 1 base from V and 9 bases from J, with 13 bases between. This CDR3 spans 13 amino acids. The germline gives CDR1 MNHNS, CDR2 SASEGT.